The 18 T cell receptor beta chains below come from one sample, sequenced in a study of T cells in Graves' hyperthyroidism and ophthalmopathy. Amplification yielded TCR beta CDR3 regions, with RNA transcripts as the source. TCR CDR3 regions were first amplified by RT-PCR with HTBI primers. TCRdb ran MiXCR on the multiplex PCR reads and lists one entry per CDR3 protein. Seen here are roughly 260,000 distinct CDR3 sequences, 13% to 15% observed once, and the top ten hold 10% to 15%. The sequencing sample was made of blood. These receptor sequences come from a woman aged 35 to 49 with Graves' hyperthyroidism that later progressed to Graves' ophthalmopathy.

There are many counts of this clonotype. This chain's CDR3 is CASSPFGPNTEAFF. CDR3 nucleotides: TGTGCCAGCAGTCCGTTCGGGCCCAACACTGAAGCTTTCTTT. This chain joins TRBV27 and TRBJ1-1; D uncertain. V lost 5 bases and J 2 bases, leaving 12 bases between the germline ends. CDR3 length: 14 amino acids. The germline V gene has CDR1 MNHEY and CDR2 SMNVEV (reference sequence).

This clonotype has only a few counts. CDR3 loop: CSARGTAIYNSPLHF. DNA of the CDR3: TGCAGTGCTAGAGGGACAGCAATCTATAATTCACCCCTCCACTTT. The chain links TRBV20-1 to TRBJ1-6; TRBD1 is a possible D gene (6 bases). With 1 base removed from V and 3 bases from J, the gap between germline ends came to 10 bases. This CDR3 contains 15 residues. Germline CDR1 is DFQATT and CDR2 is SNEGSKA (reference sequence).

V gene TRBV20-1 combines with J gene TRBJ1-1; TRBD1 matches at 9 bases. From germline, CDR1 is DFQATT and CDR2 SNEGSKA (reference sequence). There are 14 residues in the CDR3. Trimming at V came to 0 bases and at J to 7 bases, leaving 6 bases not matched to a gene. CDR3 loop: CSARERDRELEAFF. CDR3 in DNA: TGCAGTGCTAGAGAAAGGGACAGGGAGCTTGAAGCTTTCTTT.

In its sample, this clonotype was seen many times. V and J are TRBV28 and TRBJ2-3, with 10 positions matching TRBD2. The CDR3 loop spans 16 amino acids. The junction had 7 bases not matched to a gene; V was cut back by 4 bases and J by 3 bases. Germline CDR1 MDHEN, CDR2 SYDVKM. Written as DNA, the CDR3 is TGTGCCAGCAGTTCGGCAGCGGGAGGGTGGACAGATACGCAGTATTTT. It specifies CASSSAAGGWTDTQYF.

This clonotype has a count of ten or more. The CDR3 loop reads CASIYGGIGSTQYF. The CDR3 DNA sequence: TGTGCCAGCATTTACGGGGGTATTGGGAGTACGCAGTATTTT. V gene TRBV28 combines with J gene TRBJ2-3; possible D gene TRBD2, 6 bases. V was cut by 7 bases and J by 8 bases, with 19 bases left in between. The CDR3 consists of 14 residues. From germline, CDR1 is MDHEN and CDR2 SYDVKM.

This clonotype was counted at least ten times. The chain joins TRBV29-1 to TRBJ2-1, with 8 positions matching TRBD2. CDR3 size: 18 residues. Per the germline V gene, CDR1 is SQVTM and CDR2 is ANQGSEA. The trim removed 3 bases at V and 1 base at J, leaving 14 bases unmatched. CDR3 DNA sequence: TGCAGCGTTGATGGGACTAGGAATTCTTGGGGTTCCTACAATGAGCAGTTCTTC. Residues: CSVDGTRNSWGSYNEQFF.

V and J are TRBV30 and TRBJ2-7, with TRBD2 as a possible D gene (6 bases). The CDR3 runs to 14 residues. V gave up 2 bases and J gave up 6 bases, with 17 bases separating them. Looked up from germline, CDR1 is GTSNPN and CDR2 is SVGIG (reference sequence). CDR3 DNA: TGTGCCTGGAGTAGGGCGGGGTTATGGTCCGAGCAGTACTTC. Translated: CAWSRAGLWSEQYF.

This clonotype was seen many times. The V gene is TRBV9, the J gene TRBJ2-1; no clear D. V was cut by 2 bases and J by 5 bases, with 11 bases left in between. Germline loops: CDR1 SGDLS, CDR2 YYNGEE. The CDR3 has 14 residues. Here the CDR3 DNA reads TGTGCCAGCAGCGTTTTACCGAAGGACAATGAGCAGTTCTTC. Residues: CASSVLPKDNEQFF.

This chain links TRBV5-1 with TRBJ1-6, with TRBD1 identical over 7 bases. The germline gives CDR1 SGHRS, CDR2 YFSETQ. The CDR3 is 16 amino acids. Trimming at V came to 4 bases and at J to 5 bases, leaving 9 bases not matched to a gene. The CDR3, as DNA: TGCGCCAGCAGCGGAAAAACCGGGACAGATAATTCACCCCTCCACTTT. This translates into CASSGKTGTDNSPLHF.

The rearrangement links TRBV30 to TRBJ2-7, with TRBD1 matching over 8 bases. CDR3 length: 13 amino acids. V lost 2 bases to trimming and J lost 4 bases; unmatched junction nucleotides: 4. Germline V gene lookup returns CDR1 GTSNPN and CDR2 SVGIG (reference sequence). The CDR3: CAWSRQGAYEQYF. CDR3 in DNA: TGTGCCTGGAGTCGGCAGGGGGCATACGAGCAGTACTTC.

This clonotype was seen at least ten times. The rearrangement uses TRBV6-2 or TRBV6-3 and TRBJ2-5; no reliable D call. CDR1 and CDR2 from the germline V gene are MNHEY and SVGEGT. This CDR3 spans 13 amino acids. V lost 6 bases and J lost 3, with 11 bases in between. CDR3 sequence: CASRLLWEETQYF. CDR3 coding DNA: TGTGCCAGCAGACTGTTGTGGGAAGAGACCCAGTACTTC.

V gene TRBV9 combines with J gene TRBJ2-1; 10 bases map to TRBD2. This CDR3 region has 15 residues. V gave up 4 bases and J gave up 6 bases; unmatched junction bases: 7. CDR1 is SGDLS and CDR2 is YYNGEE in the germline V gene. The CDR3 reads CASSTSGTSVNEQFF. Here the CDR3 DNA reads TGTGCCAGCAGCACTAGTGGGACTAGCGTCAATGAGCAGTTCTTC.

The table lists this clonotype with many counts. The gene calls are TRBV27 and TRBJ2-1, with a tentative D call TRBD1 (5 bases). Trimming took 5 bases from V and 8 from J, leaving 16 bases between them. From germline, CDR1 is MNHEY and CDR2 SMNVEV (reference sequence). The CDR3 loop spans 14 amino acids. The CDR3 loop reads CASSATLRGDEQFF. In nucleotides, the CDR3 is TGTGCCAGCAGTGCTACACTTAGGGGCGATGAGCAGTTCTTC.

This clonotype was counted many times. The V and J genes are TRBV29-1 and TRBJ2-1; D remains ambiguous. This CDR3 region has 13 residues. Germline assignment: CDR1 SQVTM and CDR2 ANQGSEA. Trimming shortened V by 5 bases and J by 4 bases, and 12 bases separated the two germline ends. CDR3 region: CSVNAVLYNEQFF. DNA for the CDR3: TGCAGCGTTAACGCGGTCCTATACAATGAGCAGTTCTTC.

V is TRBV28 and J is TRBJ2-7, with 11 bases matching TRBD2. Per germline, CDR1 MDHEN and CDR2 SYDVKM. V trimming: 6 bases; J trimming: 4 bases; junction bases outside the gene matches: 20. CDR3 size: 19 residues. CDR3: CASRLGLTSGRSVWYEQYF. CDR3 sequence (DNA): TGTGCCAGCAGGTTAGGGCTCACTAGCGGGAGATCTGTGTGGTACGAGCAGTACTTC. The entire variable domain, with the rest obtained from reference TRBV28 and TRBJ2-7, is as follows: DVKVTQSSRYLVKRTGEKVFLECVQDMDHENMFWYRQDPGLGLRLIYFSYDVKMKEKGDIPEGYSVSREKKERFSLILESASTNQTSMYLCASRLGLTSGRSVWYEQYFGPGTRLTVT.

This clonotype was picked up many times. This chain connects TRBV2 to TRBJ1-4; D gene unclear. This CDR3 comprises 13 residues. V was pared by 2 bases and J by 8 bases, with 9 bases between. CDR1 SNHLY and CDR2 FYNNEI come from the germline V gene. CDR3 protein: CASSELVGEKLFF. DNA of the CDR3: TGTGCCAGCAGTGAACTCGTGGGAGAAAAACTGTTTTTT.

To note about this clonotype: One base away lies a much larger clone, so this may be a sequencing read error. This chain joins TRBV3-1 and TRBJ2-7; 7 bases match TRBD2. The CDR3 runs 14 residues. V shed 2 bases and J 3 bases; nucleotides not matched to a gene: 4. Germline loops: CDR1 LGHDT, CDR2 YNNKEL (reference sequence). CDR3 coding DNA: TGTGCCAGCAGCCAACGCGGGAGTGGCTACGAGCAGTACTTC. It is translated as CASSQRGSGYEQYF.

This clonotype showed up many times. V and J are TRBV7-2 and TRBJ1-6; D unresolved. This CDR3 region has 15 residues. The V and J ends lost 7 bases and 1 base respectively, with 11 bases between them. Germline V gene data show CDR1 as SGHTA and CDR2 as FQGNSA. The CDR3 bases are TGTGCCAGCACCCTAGGCCGGTCCTATAATTCACCCCTCCACTTT. Translated: CASTLGRSYNSPLHF.